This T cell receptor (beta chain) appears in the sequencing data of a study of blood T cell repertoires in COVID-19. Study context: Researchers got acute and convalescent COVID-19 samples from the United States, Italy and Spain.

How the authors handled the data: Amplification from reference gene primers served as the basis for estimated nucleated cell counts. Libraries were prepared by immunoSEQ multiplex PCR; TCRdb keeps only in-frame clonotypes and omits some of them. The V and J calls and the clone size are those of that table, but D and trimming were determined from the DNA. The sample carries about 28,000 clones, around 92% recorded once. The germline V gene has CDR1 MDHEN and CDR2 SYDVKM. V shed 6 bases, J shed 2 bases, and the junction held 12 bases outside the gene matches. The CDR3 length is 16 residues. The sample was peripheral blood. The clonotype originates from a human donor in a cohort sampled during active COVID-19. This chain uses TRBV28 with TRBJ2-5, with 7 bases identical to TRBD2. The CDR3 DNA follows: TGTGCCAGCAGGAGAACGCCGGGACTAAAACAAGAGACCCAGTACTTC. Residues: CASRRTPGLKQETQYF.